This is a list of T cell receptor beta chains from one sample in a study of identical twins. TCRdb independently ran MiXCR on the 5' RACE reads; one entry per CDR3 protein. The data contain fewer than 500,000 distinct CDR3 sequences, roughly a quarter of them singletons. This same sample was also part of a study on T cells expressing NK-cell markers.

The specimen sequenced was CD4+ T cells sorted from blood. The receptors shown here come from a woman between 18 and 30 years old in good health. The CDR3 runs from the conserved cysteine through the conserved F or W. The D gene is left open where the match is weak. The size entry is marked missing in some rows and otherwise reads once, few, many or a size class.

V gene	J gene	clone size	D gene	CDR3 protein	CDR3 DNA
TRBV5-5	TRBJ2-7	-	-	CASSLTAGPFYEQYF	TGTGCCAGCAGCTTGACTGCAGGTCCATTCTACGAGCAGTACTTC
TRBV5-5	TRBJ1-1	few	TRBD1	CASSLWDRGNTEAFF	TGTGCCAGCAGCTTATGGGACAGGGGGAACACTGAAGCTTTCTTT
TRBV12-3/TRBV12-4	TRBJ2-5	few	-	CASSRRAQETQYF	TGTGCCAGCAGTCGCCGGGCCCAAGAGACCCAGTACTTC
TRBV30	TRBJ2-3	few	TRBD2	CAWNRFSGSPTDTQYF	TGTGCCTGGAATCGTTTTAGCGGGAGTCCCACAGATACGCAGTATTTT
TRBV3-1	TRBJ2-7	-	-	CASSRTYYEQYF	TGTGCCAGCAGCCGGACGTACTACGAGCAGTACTTC
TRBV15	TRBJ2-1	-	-	CATSRVHEQFF	TGTGCCACCAGCAGAGTTCATGAGCAGTTCTTC
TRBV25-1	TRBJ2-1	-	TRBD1	CASSVLGTGSDNEQFF	TGTGCCAGCAGTGTCCTCGGGACAGGGAGCGACAATGAGCAGTTCTTC
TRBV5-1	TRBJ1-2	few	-	CASSSHRDVNYGYTF	TGCGCCAGCAGCTCTCACAGGGATGTTAACTATGGCTACACCTTC
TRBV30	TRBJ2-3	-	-	CAWRRGQTDTQYF	TGTGCCTGGAGACGGGGTCAGACAGATACGCAGTATTTT
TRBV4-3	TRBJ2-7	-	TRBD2	CASSQTSGRLSEQYF	TGCGCCAGCAGCCAAACTAGCGGGAGGTTATCCGAGCAGTACTTC
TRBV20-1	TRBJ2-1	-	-	CSATLHYSSYNEQFF	TGCAGTGCTACTCTTCATTACAGCTCCTACAATGAGCAGTTCTTC
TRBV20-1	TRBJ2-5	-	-	CSARGSETQYF	TGCAGTGCTAGGGGTTCAGAGACCCAGTACTTC
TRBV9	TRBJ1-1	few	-	CASTRDENTEAFF	TGTGCCAGCACGCGGGACGAGAACACTGAAGCTTTCTTT
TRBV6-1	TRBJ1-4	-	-	CASSPRTAGATNEKLFF	TGTGCCAGCAGTCCCCGGACCGCAGGGGCAACTAATGAAAAACTGTTTTTT
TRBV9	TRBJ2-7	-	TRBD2	CASSVGLAGVGREQYF	TGTGCCAGCAGCGTAGGACTAGCGGGAGTAGGTCGCGAGCAGTACTTC
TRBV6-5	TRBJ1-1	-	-	CASSYRGRVSTEAFF	TGTGCCAGCAGTTACAGGGGTAGGGTGAGCACTGAAGCTTTCTTT
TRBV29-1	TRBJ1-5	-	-	CSVGDSNQPQHF	TGCAGCGTTGGCGATAGCAATCAGCCCCAGCATTTT
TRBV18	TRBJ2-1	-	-	CASSPMAGPNEQFF	TGTGCCAGCTCACCAATGGCCGGGCCGAATGAGCAGTTCTTC
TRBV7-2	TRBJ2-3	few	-	CASSYETDTQYF	TGTGCCAGCAGCTACGAAACAGATACGCAGTATTTT
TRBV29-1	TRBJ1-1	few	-	CSVVVRGRNTEAFF	TGCAGCGTGGTAGTGAGAGGGAGGAACACTGAAGCTTTCTTT